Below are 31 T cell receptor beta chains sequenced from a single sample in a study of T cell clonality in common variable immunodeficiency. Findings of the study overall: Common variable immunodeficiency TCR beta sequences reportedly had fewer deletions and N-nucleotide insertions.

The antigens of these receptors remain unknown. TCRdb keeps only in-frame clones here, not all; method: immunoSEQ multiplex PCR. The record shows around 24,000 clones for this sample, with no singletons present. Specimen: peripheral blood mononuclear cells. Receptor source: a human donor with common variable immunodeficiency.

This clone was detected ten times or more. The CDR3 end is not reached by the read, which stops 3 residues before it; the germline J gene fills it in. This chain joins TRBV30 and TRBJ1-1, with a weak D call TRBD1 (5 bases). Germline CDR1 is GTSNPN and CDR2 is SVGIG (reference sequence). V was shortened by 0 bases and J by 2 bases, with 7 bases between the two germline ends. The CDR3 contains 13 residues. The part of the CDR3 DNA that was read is TGTGCCTGGAGTGTACAGGCAAACACTGAA. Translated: CAWSVQANTE. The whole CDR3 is CAWSVQANTEAFF.

The CDR3 sequence: CASSLDLTVTEAFF. The CDR3 DNA, read in part, is TGTGCCAGCAGCTTAGATCTAACCGTGACTGAA. The chain carries TRBV7-9 and TRBJ1-1; D uncertain. The read ends 3 residues early relative to the CDR3; the germline J gene fills the gap. This CDR3 region has 14 residues. The germline V and J ends were trimmed by 1 base and 5 bases, with 11 bases remaining between them. Germline V lookup: CDR1 SEHNR, CDR2 FQNEAQ (reference sequence).

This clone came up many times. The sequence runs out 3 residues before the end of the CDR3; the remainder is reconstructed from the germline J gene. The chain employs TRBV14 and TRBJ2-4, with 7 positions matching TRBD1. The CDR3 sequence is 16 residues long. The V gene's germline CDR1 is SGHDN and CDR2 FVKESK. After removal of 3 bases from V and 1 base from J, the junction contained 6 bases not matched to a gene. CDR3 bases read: TGTGCCAGCAGCCAGCACAGGGGATGGGCCAAAAACATT. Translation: CASSQHRGWAKNI. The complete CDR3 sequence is CASSQHRGWAKNIQYF.

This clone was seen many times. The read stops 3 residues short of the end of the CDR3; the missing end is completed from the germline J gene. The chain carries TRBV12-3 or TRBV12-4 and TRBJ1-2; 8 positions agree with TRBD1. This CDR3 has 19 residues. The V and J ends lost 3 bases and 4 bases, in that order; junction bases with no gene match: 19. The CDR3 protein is CASSFNSLKGQGELYGYTF. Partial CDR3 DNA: TGTGCCAGCAGTTTCAACTCCTTAAAAGGACAGGGCGAACTCTATGGC.

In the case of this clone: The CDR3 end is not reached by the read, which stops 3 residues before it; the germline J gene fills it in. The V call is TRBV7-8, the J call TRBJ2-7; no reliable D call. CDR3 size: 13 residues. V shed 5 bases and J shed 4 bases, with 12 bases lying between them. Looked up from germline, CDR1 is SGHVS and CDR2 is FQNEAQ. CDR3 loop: CASSVISEYEQYF. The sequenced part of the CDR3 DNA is TGTGCCAGCAGCGTAATCAGCGAGTACGAG.

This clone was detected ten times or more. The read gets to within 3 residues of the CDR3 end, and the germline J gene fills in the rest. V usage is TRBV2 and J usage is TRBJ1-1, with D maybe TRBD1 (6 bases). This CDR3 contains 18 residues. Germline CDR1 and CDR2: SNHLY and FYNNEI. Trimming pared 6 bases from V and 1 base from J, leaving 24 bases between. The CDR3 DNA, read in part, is TGTGCCAGCAGGTTTAAACGCCCGTTAGAGGGGGAGAACACTGAA. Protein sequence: CASRFKRPLEGENTE. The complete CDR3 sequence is CASRFKRPLEGENTEAFF.

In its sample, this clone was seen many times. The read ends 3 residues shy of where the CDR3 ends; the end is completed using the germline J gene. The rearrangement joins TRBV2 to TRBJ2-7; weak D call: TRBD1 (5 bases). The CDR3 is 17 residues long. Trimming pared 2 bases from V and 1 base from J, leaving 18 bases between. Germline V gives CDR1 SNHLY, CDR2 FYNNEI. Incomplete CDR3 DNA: TGTGCCAGCAGTGAAACTACAGGCAATTTTCCGTCCTACGAG. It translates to CASSETTGNFPSYE. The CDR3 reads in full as CASSETTGNFPSYEQYF.

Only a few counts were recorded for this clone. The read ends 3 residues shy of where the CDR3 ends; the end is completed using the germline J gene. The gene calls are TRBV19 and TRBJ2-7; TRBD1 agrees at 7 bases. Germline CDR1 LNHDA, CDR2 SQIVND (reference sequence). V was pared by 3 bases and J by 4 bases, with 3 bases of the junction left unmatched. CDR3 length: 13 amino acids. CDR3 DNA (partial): TGTGCCAGTAGTATTAACAGGGGATACGAG. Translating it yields CASSINRGYE. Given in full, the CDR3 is CASSINRGYEQYF.

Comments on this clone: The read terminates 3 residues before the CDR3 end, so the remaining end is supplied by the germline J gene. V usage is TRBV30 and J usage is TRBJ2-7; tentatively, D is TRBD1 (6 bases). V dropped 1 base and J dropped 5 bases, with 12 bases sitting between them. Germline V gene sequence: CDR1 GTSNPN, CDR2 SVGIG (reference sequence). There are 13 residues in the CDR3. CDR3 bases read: TGTGCCTGGAGTGCCCCCACAGGGAACGAG. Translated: CAWSAPTGNE. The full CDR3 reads CAWSAPTGNEQYF.

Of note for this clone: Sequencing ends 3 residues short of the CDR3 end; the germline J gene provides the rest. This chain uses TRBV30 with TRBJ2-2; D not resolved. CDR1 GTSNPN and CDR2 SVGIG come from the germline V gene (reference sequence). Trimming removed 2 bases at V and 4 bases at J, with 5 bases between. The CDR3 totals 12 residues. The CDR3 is CAWSFFTGELFF. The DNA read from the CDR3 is TGTGCCTGGAGTTTCTTCACCGGGGAG.

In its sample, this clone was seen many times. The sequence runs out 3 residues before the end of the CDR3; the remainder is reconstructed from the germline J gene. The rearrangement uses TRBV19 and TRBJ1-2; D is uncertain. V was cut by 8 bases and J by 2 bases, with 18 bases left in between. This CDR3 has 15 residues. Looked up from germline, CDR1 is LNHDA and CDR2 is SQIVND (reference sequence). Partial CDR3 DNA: TGTGCCAGTTCCATTTTTGGCACACCGAACTATGGC. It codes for CASSIFGTPNYG. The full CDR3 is CASSIFGTPNYGYTF.

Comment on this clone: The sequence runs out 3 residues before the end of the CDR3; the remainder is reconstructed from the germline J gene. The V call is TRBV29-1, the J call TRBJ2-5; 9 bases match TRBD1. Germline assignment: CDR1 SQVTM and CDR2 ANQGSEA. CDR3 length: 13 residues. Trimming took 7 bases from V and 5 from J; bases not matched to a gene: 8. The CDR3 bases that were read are TGCAGCGGGGGACAGGGTGTATCTGAGACC. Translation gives CSGGQGVSET. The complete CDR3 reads CSGGQGVSETQYF.

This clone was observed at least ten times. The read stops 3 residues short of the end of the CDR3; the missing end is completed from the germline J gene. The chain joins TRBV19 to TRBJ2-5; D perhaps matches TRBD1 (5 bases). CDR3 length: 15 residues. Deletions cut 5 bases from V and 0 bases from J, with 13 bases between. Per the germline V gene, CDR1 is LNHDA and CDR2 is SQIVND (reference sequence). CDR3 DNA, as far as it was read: TGTGCCAGTAGTTTGACAGTGTTAAACCAAGAGACC. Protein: CASSLTVLNQET. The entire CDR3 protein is CASSLTVLNQETQYF.

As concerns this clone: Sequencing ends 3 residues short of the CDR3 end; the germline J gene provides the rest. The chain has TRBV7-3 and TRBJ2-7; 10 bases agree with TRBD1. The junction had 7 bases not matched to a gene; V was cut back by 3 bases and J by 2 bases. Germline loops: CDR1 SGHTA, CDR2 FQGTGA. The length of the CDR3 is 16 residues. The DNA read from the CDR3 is TGTGCCAGCAGCTTGACCGGGACAGGGGACCCCTACGAG. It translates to CASSLTGTGDPYE. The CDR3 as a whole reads CASSLTGTGDPYEQYF.

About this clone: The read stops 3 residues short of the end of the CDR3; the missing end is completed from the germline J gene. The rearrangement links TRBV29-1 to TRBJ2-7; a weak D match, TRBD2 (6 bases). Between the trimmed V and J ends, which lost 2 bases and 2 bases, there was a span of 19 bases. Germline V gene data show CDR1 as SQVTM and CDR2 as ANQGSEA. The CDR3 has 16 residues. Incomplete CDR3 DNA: TGCAGCGTTGAAATCTCGGGGGTCGGCGCCACCTACGAG. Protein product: CSVEISGVGATYE. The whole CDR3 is CSVEISGVGATYEQYF.

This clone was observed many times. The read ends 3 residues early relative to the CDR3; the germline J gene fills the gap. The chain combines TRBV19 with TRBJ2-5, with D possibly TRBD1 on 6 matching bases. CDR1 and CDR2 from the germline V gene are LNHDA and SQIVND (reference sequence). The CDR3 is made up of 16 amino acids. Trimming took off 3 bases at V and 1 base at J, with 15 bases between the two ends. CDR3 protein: CASSISAQGAQETQYF. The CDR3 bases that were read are TGTGCCAGTAGTATTTCGGCACAGGGCGCCCAAGAGACC.

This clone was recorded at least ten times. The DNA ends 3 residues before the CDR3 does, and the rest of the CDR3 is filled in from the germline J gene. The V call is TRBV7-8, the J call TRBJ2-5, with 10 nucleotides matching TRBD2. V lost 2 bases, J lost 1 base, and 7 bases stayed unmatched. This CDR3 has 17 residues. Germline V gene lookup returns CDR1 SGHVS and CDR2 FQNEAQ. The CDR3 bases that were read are TGTGCCAGCAGCTTAACTCGGACTAGCGGAGCCCAAGAGACC. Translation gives CASSLTRTSGAQET. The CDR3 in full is CASSLTRTSGAQETQYF.

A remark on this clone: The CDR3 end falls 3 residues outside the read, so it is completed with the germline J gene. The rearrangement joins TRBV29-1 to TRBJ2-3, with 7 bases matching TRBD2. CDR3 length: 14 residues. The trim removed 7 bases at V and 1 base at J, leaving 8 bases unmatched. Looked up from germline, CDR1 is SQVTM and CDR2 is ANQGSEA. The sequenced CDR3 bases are TGCAGCGCCCCTTGGGCGGGGGGCACAGATACG. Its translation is CSAPWAGGTDT. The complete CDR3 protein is CSAPWAGGTDTQYF.

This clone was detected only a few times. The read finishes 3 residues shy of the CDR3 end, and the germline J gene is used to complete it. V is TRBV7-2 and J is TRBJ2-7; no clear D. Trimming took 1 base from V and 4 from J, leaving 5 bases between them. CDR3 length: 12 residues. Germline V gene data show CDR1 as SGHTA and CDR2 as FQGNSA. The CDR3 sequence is CASSLGRYEQYF. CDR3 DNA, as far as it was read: TGTGCCAGCAGCTTAGGCAGGTACGAG.

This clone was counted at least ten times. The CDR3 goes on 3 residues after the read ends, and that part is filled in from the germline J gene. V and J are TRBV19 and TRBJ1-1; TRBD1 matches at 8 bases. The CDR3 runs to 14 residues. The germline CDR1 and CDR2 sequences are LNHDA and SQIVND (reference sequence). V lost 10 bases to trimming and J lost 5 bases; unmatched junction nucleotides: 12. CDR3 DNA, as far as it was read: TGTGCCACTCGAGAAACAGGGGGTCGGACTGAA. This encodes CATRETGGRTE. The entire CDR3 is CATRETGGRTEAFF.

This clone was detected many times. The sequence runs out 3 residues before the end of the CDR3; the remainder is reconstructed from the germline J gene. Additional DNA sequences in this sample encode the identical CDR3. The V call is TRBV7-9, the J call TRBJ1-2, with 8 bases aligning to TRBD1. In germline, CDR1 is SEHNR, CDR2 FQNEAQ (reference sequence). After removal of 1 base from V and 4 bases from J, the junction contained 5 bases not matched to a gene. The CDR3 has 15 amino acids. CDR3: CASSLGTGPLYGYTF. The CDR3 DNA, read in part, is TGTGCCAGCAGCTTAGGGACAGGGCCTCTCTATGGC. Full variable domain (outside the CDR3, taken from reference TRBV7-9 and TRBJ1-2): DTGVSQNPRHKITKRGQNVTFRCDPISEHNRLYWYRQTLGQGPEFLTYFQNEAQLEKSRLLSDRFSAERPKGSFSTLEIQRTEQGDSAMYLCASSLGTGPLYGYTFGSGTRLTVV.

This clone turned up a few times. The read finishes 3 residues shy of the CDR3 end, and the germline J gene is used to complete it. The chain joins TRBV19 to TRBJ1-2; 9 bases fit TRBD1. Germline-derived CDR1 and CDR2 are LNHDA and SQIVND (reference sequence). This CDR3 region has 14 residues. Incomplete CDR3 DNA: TGTGCCAGTAGTATTGTTTTGGGGACAGGGGGC. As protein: CASSIVLGTGG. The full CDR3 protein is CASSIVLGTGGYTF. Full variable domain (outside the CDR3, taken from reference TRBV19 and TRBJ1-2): DGGITQSPKYLFRKEGQNVTLSCEQNLNHDAMYWYRQDPGQGLRLIYYSQIVNDFQKGDIAEGYSVSREKKESFPLTVTSAQKNPTAFYLCASSIVLGTGGYTFGSGTRLTVV.

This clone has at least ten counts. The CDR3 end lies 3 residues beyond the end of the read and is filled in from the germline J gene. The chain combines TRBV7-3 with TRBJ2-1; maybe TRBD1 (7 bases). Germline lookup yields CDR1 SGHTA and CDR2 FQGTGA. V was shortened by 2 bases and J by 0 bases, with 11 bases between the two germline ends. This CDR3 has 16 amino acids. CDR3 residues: CASSLQGGSSYNEQFF. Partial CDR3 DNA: TGTGCCAGCAGCTTACAGGGGGGAAGCTCCTACAATGAG.

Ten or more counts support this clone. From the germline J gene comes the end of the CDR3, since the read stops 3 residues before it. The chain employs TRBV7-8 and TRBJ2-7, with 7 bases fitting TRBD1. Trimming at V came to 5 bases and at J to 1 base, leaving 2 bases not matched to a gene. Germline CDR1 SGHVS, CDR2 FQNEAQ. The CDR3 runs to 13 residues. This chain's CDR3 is CASSVTGSYEQYF. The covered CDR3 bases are TGTGCCAGCAGCGTGACAGGGTCCTACGAG.

Partial CDR3 DNA: TGTGCCAGCAGCTTGAACGGCGGGACAGATACG. Amino acids: CASSLNGGTDT. The whole CDR3 reads CASSLNGGTDTQYF. V is TRBV7-9 and J is TRBJ2-3, with a possible D match to TRBD2 (5 bases). The CDR3 goes on 3 residues after the read ends, and that part is filled in from the germline J gene. This CDR3 region has 14 residues. CDR1 is SEHNR and CDR2 is FQNEAQ in the germline V gene (reference sequence). Trimming cost V 3 bases and J 3 bases, with 10 bases left between them.

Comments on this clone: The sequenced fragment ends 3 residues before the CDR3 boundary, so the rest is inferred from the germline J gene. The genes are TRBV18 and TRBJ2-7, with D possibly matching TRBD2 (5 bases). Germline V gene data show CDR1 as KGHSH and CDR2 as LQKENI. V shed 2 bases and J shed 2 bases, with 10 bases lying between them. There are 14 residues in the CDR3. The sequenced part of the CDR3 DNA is TGTGCCAGCTCACCAGGGCGGGTGGCCTACGAG. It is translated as CASSPGRVAYE. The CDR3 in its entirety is CASSPGRVAYEQYF.

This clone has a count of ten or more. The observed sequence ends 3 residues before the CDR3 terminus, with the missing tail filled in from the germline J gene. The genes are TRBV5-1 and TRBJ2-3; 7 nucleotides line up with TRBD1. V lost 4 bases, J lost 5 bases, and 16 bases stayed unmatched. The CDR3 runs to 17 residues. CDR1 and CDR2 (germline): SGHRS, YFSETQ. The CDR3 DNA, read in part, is TGCGCCAGCAGCCCGTTCGCGGCTAGAGGGGGCGGAGATACG. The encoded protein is CASSPFAARGGGDT. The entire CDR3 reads CASSPFAARGGGDTQYF.

Here the CDR3 reads CASSLGGQGRDEQFF. The DNA read from the CDR3 is TGTGCCAGCAGCTTAGGGGGACAGGGTCGGGATGAG. V and J are TRBV7-9 and TRBJ2-1, with 9 bases that match TRBD1. The read finishes 3 residues shy of the CDR3 end, and the germline J gene is used to complete it. Germline values: CDR1 SEHNR, CDR2 FQNEAQ (reference sequence). V lost 1 base to trimming and J lost 8 bases; unmatched junction nucleotides: 6. This CDR3 region has 15 residues.

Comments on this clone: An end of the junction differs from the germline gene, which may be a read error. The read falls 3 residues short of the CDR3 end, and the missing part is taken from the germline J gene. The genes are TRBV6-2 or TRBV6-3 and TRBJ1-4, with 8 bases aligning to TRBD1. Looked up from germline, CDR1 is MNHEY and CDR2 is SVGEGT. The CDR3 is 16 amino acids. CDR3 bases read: TGTGCCAGCAGACACGGGACAGGACGAACTAAGGAAAAA. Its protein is CASRHGTGRTKEK. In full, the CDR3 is CASRHGTGRTKEKLFF.

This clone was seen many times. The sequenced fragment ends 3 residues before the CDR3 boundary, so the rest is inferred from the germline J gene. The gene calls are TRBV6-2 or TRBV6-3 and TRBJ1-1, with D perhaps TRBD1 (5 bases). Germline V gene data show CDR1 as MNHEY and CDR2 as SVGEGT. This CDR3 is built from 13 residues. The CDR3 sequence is CASSYIGGSEAFF. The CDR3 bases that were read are TGTGCCAGCAGTTACATCGGGGGATCCGAA.

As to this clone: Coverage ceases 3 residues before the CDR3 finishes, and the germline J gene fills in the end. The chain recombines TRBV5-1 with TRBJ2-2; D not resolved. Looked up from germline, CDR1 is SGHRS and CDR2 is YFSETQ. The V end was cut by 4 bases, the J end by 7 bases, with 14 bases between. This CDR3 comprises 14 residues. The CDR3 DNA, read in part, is TGCGCCAGCAGCCCATCGGCGGAGCTCGGGGAG. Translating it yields CASSPSAELGE. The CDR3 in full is CASSPSAELGELFF.